The T cell receptor (beta chain) under discussion was sequenced for a study of beta chain features in type 1 diabetes. Findings and limits, study-wide: Cells that show high TCR expression could be over-represented by cDNA sequencing. TCRB repertoires of naive, central memory and Treg cells appeared more similar among patients than among healthy donors. Type 1 diabetes patients showed a moderate but significant shortening of TCRB CDR3s in all four CD4+ subsets. PCR could preferentially amplify shorter templates, alike in patients and controls.

Comments on this clone: No antigen is known for it.

Germline-derived CDR1 and CDR2 are SGHRS and YFSETQ. The V gene end was trimmed by 2 bases and the J gene end by 8 bases; junction bases not matched to a gene: 2. There are 13 residues in the CDR3. The investigators reverse transcribed all of the isolated RNA, so they sequenced expressed TCRB transcripts. Only in-frame clones appear in the TCRdb table, and some are missing; sequencing was by immunoSEQ multiplex PCR. The table records roughly 240,000 clones, approximately 25% of them present only once. The specimen sequenced was naive CD4+ T cells from blood. The origin of this receptor is a woman in her thirties with type 1 diabetes. This chain links TRBV5-1 with TRBJ2-4; the match to TRBD1 covers 9 bases. The CDR3 spells CASSFRTGDIQYF. DNA of the CDR3: TGCGCCAGCAGCTTTCGGACAGGGGACATTCAGTACTTC.